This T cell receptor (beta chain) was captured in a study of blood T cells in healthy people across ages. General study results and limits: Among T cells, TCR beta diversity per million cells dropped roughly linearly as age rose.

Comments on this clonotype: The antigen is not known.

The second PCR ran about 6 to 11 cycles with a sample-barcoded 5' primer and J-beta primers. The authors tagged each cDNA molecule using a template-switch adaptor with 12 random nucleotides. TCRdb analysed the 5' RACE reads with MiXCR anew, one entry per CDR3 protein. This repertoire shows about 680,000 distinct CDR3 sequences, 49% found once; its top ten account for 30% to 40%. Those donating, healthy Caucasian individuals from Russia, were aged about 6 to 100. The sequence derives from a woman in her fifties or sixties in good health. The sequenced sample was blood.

The CDR3 bases are TGTGCCAGCAGTCCGACTAGCGGGGGTAAATCCTACAATGAGCAGTTCTTC. This encodes CASSPTSGGKSYNEQFF. The chain has TRBV28 and TRBJ2-1, with 12 bases fitting TRBD2. This CDR3 contains 17 residues. V was pared by 5 bases and J by 1 base, with 6 bases of the junction left unmatched. Germline CDR1 is MDHEN and CDR2 is SYDVKM.